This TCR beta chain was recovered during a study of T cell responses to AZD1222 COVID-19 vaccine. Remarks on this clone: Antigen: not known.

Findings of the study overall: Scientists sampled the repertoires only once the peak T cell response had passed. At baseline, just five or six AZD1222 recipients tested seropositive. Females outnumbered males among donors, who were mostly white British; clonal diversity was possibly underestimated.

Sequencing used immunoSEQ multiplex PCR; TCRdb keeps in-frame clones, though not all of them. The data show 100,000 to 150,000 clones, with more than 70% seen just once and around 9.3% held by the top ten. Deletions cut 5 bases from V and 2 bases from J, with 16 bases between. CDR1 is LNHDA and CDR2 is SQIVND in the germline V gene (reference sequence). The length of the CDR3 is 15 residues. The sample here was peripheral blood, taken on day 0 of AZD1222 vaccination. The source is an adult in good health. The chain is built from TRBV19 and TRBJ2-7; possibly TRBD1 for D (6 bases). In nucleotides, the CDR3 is TGTGCCAGTAGTGATGACAGGAAAGCCCCCTACGAGCAGTACTTC. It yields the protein CASSDDRKAPYEQYF.